Listed here are 10 T cell receptor beta chains from one sample, sequenced in a study of cytomegalovirus exposure and HLA in healthy donors. PCR employed 60 Vbeta and 13 Jbeta primers. Assay: immunoSEQ multiplex PCR; the TCRdb copy retains only in-frame clones and omits some. The table lists some 110,000 clones, approximately 80% of them singletons. What was sequenced was PBMCs. The receptor set was obtained from a woman aged 25-40 years in good health and CMV-seronegative.

The chain has TRBV7-3 and TRBJ2-3; TRBD2 matches at 12 bases. The CDR3 extends over 15 amino acids. Germline V CDR1 and CDR2: SGHTA, FQGTGA. V trimming: 5 bases; J trimming: 8 bases; junction bases outside the gene matches: 8. The CDR3 nucleotides read TGTGCCAGCAGCCCAGGACTAGCGGGGATGGGTACGCAGTATTTT. As protein: CASSPGLAGMGTQYF.

The CDR3 DNA reads TGCGCCAGCAGTGAGTCGATGGGGGGAGCGTACCGAGAGCAGTACTTC. This encodes CASSESMGGAYREQYF. The J gene is TRBJ2-7, the V gene TRBV10-1; weak D call: TRBD2 (6 bases). Germline V gene lookup returns CDR1 WNHNN and CDR2 SYGVQD (reference sequence). V was clipped by 0 bases and J by 7 bases, with 19 bases between them. This CDR3 region has 16 residues.

The chain is built from TRBV7-9 and TRBJ2-2; 9 positions match TRBD1. CDR3 length equals 14 residues. Germline CDR1 and CDR2: SEHNR and FQNEAQ (reference sequence). Losses at the gene ends were 10 bases for V and 4 bases for J; bases not matched to a gene: 7. In nucleotides, the CDR3 is TGTGCCATCCCGGGACAGGGAATCACCGGGGAGCTGTTTTTT. It specifies CAIPGQGITGELFF.

The chain uses TRBV7-9 and TRBJ2-1; 8 nucleotides match TRBD2. With 5 bases clipped from V and 8 bases from J, the junction kept 11 bases outside the gene matches. This CDR3 has 15 residues. Per germline, CDR1 SEHNR and CDR2 FQNEAQ (reference sequence). The CDR3 protein is CASSPRTSSSDEQFF. The CDR3 DNA follows: TGTGCCAGCAGCCCACGGACTAGCTCGTCCGATGAGCAGTTCTTC.

This chain links TRBV29-1 with TRBJ2-3, with TRBD2 matching over 14 bases. This CDR3 contains 16 residues. Germline V gene sequence: CDR1 SQVTM, CDR2 ANQGSEA. V shed 5 bases, J shed 0 bases, and the junction held 4 bases outside the gene matches. CDR3: CSVQTSGGASTDTQYF. CDR3 DNA sequence: TGCAGCGTTCAGACTAGCGGGGGGGCCAGCACAGATACGCAGTATTTT.

The chain couples TRBV6-6 to TRBJ1-1; D is unresolved. Trimming took 4 bases from V and 3 from J, leaving 9 bases between them. This CDR3 has 13 residues. Germline values: CDR1 MNHNY, CDR2 SVGAGI (reference sequence). The CDR3 DNA is TGTGCCAGCAGTTGGGTCCGGGACACTGAAGCTTTCTTT. Translated: CASSWVRDTEAFF.

The chain couples TRBV4-1 to TRBJ2-5; TRBD1 is a possible D gene (6 bases). The J call may be mistaken, given a closer DNA end match to TRBJ2-7. Per the germline V gene, CDR1 is MGHRA and CDR2 is YSYEKL. The CDR3 runs to 16 residues. This CDR3 is CASSQDNQGTTYEQYF. The CDR3 region has the DNA TGCGCCAGCAGCCAAGATAATCAGGGGACCACCTACGAGCAGTACTTC.

In its sample, this clone was seen once. V usage is TRBV13 and J usage is TRBJ2-7; no reliable D call. Germline values: CDR1 PRHDT, CDR2 FYEKMQ (reference sequence). CDR3 length: 13 residues. Trimming shortened V by 1 base and J by 2 bases, and 6 bases separated the two germline ends. The CDR3 is CASSLVPTYEQYF. The CDR3 DNA reads TGTGCCAGCAGCTTAGTCCCAACCTACGAGCAGTACTTC.

The V gene is TRBV19, the J gene TRBJ1-5; D remains ambiguous. Germline CDR1 and CDR2: LNHDA and SQIVND (reference sequence). This CDR3 has 17 residues. V lost 3 bases and J lost 7, with 22 bases in between. The CDR3 here is CASSIVVRRAVAQPQHF. The CDR3 nucleotides read TGTGCCAGTAGTATCGTGGTCCGGAGGGCAGTCGCACAGCCCCAGCATTTT.

This sequence joins TRBV6-6 and TRBJ2-3; TRBD2 matches 9 bases. The CDR3 spans 15 residues. J was trimmed by 6 bases and V by 4 bases; bases with no gene match: 8. Germline CDR1 MNHNY, CDR2 SVGAGI (reference sequence). The CDR3 here is CASSSVAGAGDTQYF. The CDR3 DNA follows: TGTGCCAGCAGTTCCGTAGCGGGGGCCGGGGATACGCAGTATTTT.